The 28 T cell receptor beta chains below were found in one sample sequenced in a study of cytotoxic CD8 clonotypes in ibrutinib-treated CLL. Some clones are missing from TCRdb's copy, which holds only in-frame ones; the method was immunoSEQ multiplex PCR. The data hold around 130,000 clones, with around four fifths observed a single time. The source was PBMCs, collected after 24 months of ibrutinib treatment. The receptors derive from a human donor with chronic lymphocytic leukemia.

CDR3 nucleotides: TGTGCCAGTAGTATATATGAGGGAGCGGGTCCGGGTAATTCACCCCTCCACTTT. It specifies CASSIYEGAGPGNSPLHF. The chain carries TRBV19 and TRBJ1-6; D call uncertain. Germline V gives CDR1 LNHDA, CDR2 SQIVND (reference sequence). This CDR3 has 18 amino acids. Trimming removed 2 bases at V and 6 bases at J, with 20 bases between.

In this sample, this clone turned up once. This chain uses TRBV7-9 with TRBJ1-1, with D unresolved. Germline V gene data show CDR1 as SEHNR and CDR2 as FQNEAQ (reference sequence). This CDR3 spans 12 amino acids. Trimming pared 5 bases from V and 1 base from J, leaving 5 bases between. The CDR3 region is CASSPRNTEAFF. The CDR3 coding sequence is TGTGCCAGCAGCCCTCGGAACACTGAAGCTTTCTTT. Using reference TRBV7-9 and TRBJ1-1 for the parts outside the CDR3, the full variable domain is DTGVSQNPRHKITKRGQNVTFRCDPISEHNRLYWYRQTLGQGPEFLTYFQNEAQLEKSRLLSDRFSAERPKGSFSTLEIQRTEQGDSAMYLCASSPRNTEAFFGQGTRLTVV.

CDR3 amino acids: CASRINRDRDSFF. The DNA for the CDR3 is TGTGCAAGTCGCATCAACCGGGACAGGGATTCTTTCTTT. This chain links TRBV12-2 with TRBJ1-1; the table names TRBD1, a call not compared with the DNA. TRBV12-2 is labeled a pseudogene. This CDR3 is 13 amino acids long.

V usage is TRBV10-2 and J usage is TRBJ2-3; 11 bases are a match to TRBD2. CDR1 is WSHSY, CDR2 SAAADI, per germline. With V trimmed by 8 bases and J by 1 base, 14 bases remained unmatched. This CDR3 has 18 amino acids. CDR3 sequence (DNA): TGCGCCAGCCTAGTGGTGGCTAGCGGGGGGTGTTGCACAGATACGCAGTATTTT. This gives the protein CASLVVASGGCCTDTQYF.

This chain joins TRBV27 and TRBJ2-7; D may correspond to TRBD1 or TRBD2 (6 bases each). The ends were cut back, 4 bases at V and 2 bases at J, with 12 bases in the middle. The CDR3 is made up of 14 amino acids. The V gene's germline CDR1 is MNHEY and CDR2 SMNVEV (reference sequence). In nucleotides, the CDR3 is TGTGCCAGCAGTTCGCCGGGGGCACCCTACGAGCAGTACTTC. This gives the protein CASSSPGAPYEQYF.

The V call is TRBV18, the J call TRBJ1-1; the D is unclear. Germline V lookup: CDR1 KGHSH, CDR2 LQKENI. The ends were cut back, 1 base at V and 4 bases at J, with 7 bases in the middle. The CDR3 runs to 13 residues. Here the CDR3 reads CASSPRAGTEAFF. The CDR3, as DNA: TGTGCCAGCTCACCACGAGCGGGCACTGAAGCTTTCTTT.

The chain is built from TRBV5-4 and TRBJ2-3, with D hard to call. Per the germline V gene, CDR1 is SGHNT and CDR2 is YYREEE (reference sequence). This CDR3 contains 16 residues. The V and J ends lost 0 bases and 0 bases respectively, with 11 bases between them. CDR3 residues: CASSLGAGTSTDTQYF. CDR3 nucleotides: TGTGCCAGCAGCTTGGGCGCAGGAACTAGCACAGATACGCAGTATTTT.

The rearrangement links TRBV5-4 to TRBJ1-3, with TRBD1 identical over 9 bases. CDR1 is SGHNT, CDR2 YYREEE, per germline (reference sequence). CDR3 length: 17 amino acids. V shed 6 bases and J 4 bases; nucleotides not matched to a gene: 14. Here the CDR3 reads CASTLRTGAITGNTIYF. CDR3 DNA sequence: TGTGCCAGCACCCTAAGGACAGGGGCGATCACCGGAAACACCATATATTTT.

J is TRBJ2-7 and V is TRBV4-3; the match to TRBD1 covers 7 bases. The CDR3 has 16 amino acids. Germline V gene sequence: CDR1 LGHNA, CDR2 YSLEER. V shed 1 base and J 6 bases; nucleotides not matched to a gene: 12. The CDR3 nucleotides are TGCGCCAGCAGCCAAGGGGTTAAGGACAGGACCTTCGAGCAGTACTTC. Its protein is CASSQGVKDRTFEQYF.

J is TRBJ1-4 and V is TRBV7-2, with a weak D call TRBD1 (5 bases). The CDR3 sequence is 16 residues long. V lost 5 bases and J 4 bases, leaving 17 bases between the germline ends. CDR1 is SGHTA and CDR2 is FQGNSA in the germline V gene. DNA for the CDR3: TGTGCCAGCAGCCCTGTCTCCGCCGGGGGTAATGAAAAACTGTTTTTT. As protein: CASSPVSAGGNEKLFF.

This rearrangement joins TRBV9 to TRBJ2-1; possibly TRBD1 for D (5 bases). The CDR3 length is 13 residues. The V gene lost 0 bases and the J gene lost 8 bases, with 9 bases spanning the gap. Per germline, CDR1 SGDLS and CDR2 YYNGEE. This CDR3 is CASSVDQGYEQFF. CDR3 sequence (DNA): TGTGCCAGCAGCGTAGACCAGGGTTATGAGCAGTTCTTC. Full variable domain (outside the CDR3, taken from reference TRBV9 and TRBJ2-1): DSGVTQTPKHLITATGQRVTLRCSPRSGDLSVYWYQQSLDQGLQFLIQYYNGEERAKGNILERFSAQQFPDLHSELNLSSLELGDSALYFCASSVDQGYEQFFGPGTRLTVL.

This chain joins TRBV6-6 and TRBJ1-1, with a weak D call TRBD1 (5 bases). V lost 2 bases, J lost 7 bases, and 11 bases lay in between. The length of the CDR3 is 13 residues. CDR1 is MNHNY, CDR2 SVGAGI, per germline (reference sequence). The CDR3 region has the DNA TGTGCCAGCAGTTACGGGGGGACTGGTGAAGCTTTCTTT. Its translation is CASSYGGTGEAFF.

This clone has only a few counts. The chain employs TRBV6-1 and TRBJ2-2; D is ambiguous. V lost 3 bases, J lost 1 base, and 3 bases lay in between. The V gene's germline CDR1 is MNHNS and CDR2 SASEGT. There are 13 residues in the CDR3. The CDR3 spells CASSDRNTGELFF. CDR3 in DNA: TGTGCCAGCAGTGATCGGAACACCGGGGAGCTGTTTTTT.

Here the CDR3 reads CAWGAGSSYNEQFF. The CDR3 DNA is TGTGCCTGGGGCGCGGGTAGCTCCTACAATGAGCAGTTCTTC. The chain combines TRBV30 with TRBJ2-1, with TRBD2 as a possible D gene (5 bases). The CDR3 consists of 14 residues. V was trimmed by 5 bases and J by 0 bases, leaving 11 bases between them. Germline values: CDR1 GTSNPN, CDR2 SVGIG (reference sequence).

J is TRBJ2-5 and V is TRBV7-2; D perhaps matches TRBD1 (5 bases). Germline CDR1 is SGHTA and CDR2 is FQGNSA. The germline V and J ends were trimmed by 5 bases and 4 bases, with 14 bases remaining between them. The CDR3 sequence is 14 residues long. The CDR3 DNA reads as TGTGCCAGCAGCCAGGGATCCAGGGCAGAGACCCAGTACTTC. Protein sequence: CASSQGSRAETQYF.

CDR3 residues: CASSQSRGAGSPLHF. In DNA, the CDR3 is TGTGCCAGCAGCCAATCCAGGGGGGCCGGTTCACCCCTCCACTTT. V gene TRBV25-1 combines with J gene TRBJ1-6; 7 bases match TRBD1. The V gene's germline CDR1 is MGHDK and CDR2 SYGVNS. The CDR3 consists of 15 residues. The trim removed 6 bases at V and 9 bases at J, leaving 11 bases unmatched.

This clone was observed once. Additional DNA sequences in this sample encode the identical CDR3. The chain employs TRBV5-1 and TRBJ1-1; D gene uncertain. This CDR3 is built from 16 residues. Per germline, CDR1 SGHRS and CDR2 YFSETQ. With 3 bases removed from V and 0 bases from J, the gap between germline ends came to 15 bases. The CDR3 DNA sequence: TGCGCCAGCAGCTCCACCCCCACGGGGATGAACACTGAAGCTTTCTTT. Encoded protein: CASSSTPTGMNTEAFF.

The chain combines TRBV6-4 with TRBJ2-1; tentatively, D is TRBD1 (6 bases). Germline assignment: CDR1 MRHNA and CDR2 SNTAGT. V lost 0 bases and J lost 10, with 16 bases in between. CDR3 size: 15 residues. This CDR3 is CASSDSVEGQGEQFF. The CDR3 DNA sequence: TGTGCCAGCAGTGACTCGGTGGAAGGCCAGGGGGAGCAGTTCTTC.

This rearrangement joins TRBV4-1 to TRBJ2-1; 8 bases agree with TRBD1. J gave up 2 bases and V 4 bases, and 10 bases lay outside the gene matches. The CDR3 totals 17 residues. Germline CDR1 MGHRA, CDR2 YSYEKL. The CDR3 loop reads CASSLGKDRGTYNEQFF. DNA for the CDR3: TGCGCCAGCAGCCTAGGGAAAGACAGGGGAACCTACAATGAGCAGTTCTTC.

This chain links TRBV5-4 with TRBJ2-1; TRBD1 might be the D (6 bases). Germline CDR1 SGHNT, CDR2 YYREEE (reference sequence). CDR3 size: 14 residues. Trimming cost V 2 bases and J 6 bases, with 12 bases left between them. CDR3 amino acids: CASSLQGFLNEQFF. CDR3 DNA: TGTGCCAGCAGCTTACAGGGTTTCCTCAATGAGCAGTTCTTC.

This rearrangement joins TRBV7-9 to TRBJ2-2; D ambiguous. This CDR3 has 13 residues. Trimming left V 5 bases short and J 1 base short, with 5 bases between. CDR1 is SEHNR, CDR2 FQNEAQ, per germline (reference sequence). The CDR3 sequence: CASSRGNTGELFF. The DNA for the CDR3 is TGTGCCAGCAGCCGCGGGAACACCGGGGAGCTGTTTTTT.

This clone was counted a single time. This chain connects TRBV7-2 to TRBJ2-3; 12 nucleotides match TRBD2. Germline trimming cut 0 bases from V and 3 bases from J; bases unmatched to any gene: 10. The CDR3 loop spans 19 amino acids. CDR1 is SGHTA, CDR2 FQGNSA, per germline. The CDR3 DNA is TGTGCCAGCAGCTTAGCTATCCCTAGCGGGGGGGCCTCAACAGATACGCAGTATTTT. Protein sequence: CASSLAIPSGGASTDTQYF.

CDR3 nucleotide sequence: TGTGCCAGCAGCGTAGCTACGGGGGCGGACTACGAGCAGTACTTC. It specifies CASSVATGADYEQYF. The V call is TRBV9, the J call TRBJ2-7; tentatively, D is TRBD1 or TRBD2 (6 bases each). CDR3 size: 15 residues. From germline, CDR1 is SGDLS and CDR2 YYNGEE. V was clipped by 0 bases and J by 3 bases, with 13 bases between them.

The chain is built from TRBV7-2 and TRBJ1-4; perhaps TRBD1 as D (6 bases). This CDR3 region has 15 residues. V lost 0 bases and J lost 3, with 8 bases in between. CDR1 and CDR2 (germline): SGHTA, FQGNSA. CDR3: CASSLAGGPNEKLFF. The CDR3, as DNA: TGTGCCAGCAGCTTAGCGGGGGGGCCTAATGAAAAACTGTTTTTT.

The rearrangement links TRBV19 to TRBJ1-5, with TRBD1 as a possible D gene (6 bases). V dropped 8 bases and J dropped 2 bases, with 13 bases sitting between them. Germline CDR1 and CDR2: LNHDA and SQIVND (reference sequence). The CDR3 runs 14 residues. CDR3 sequence reads: CASAQGNGNQPQHF. The CDR3 nucleotides are TGTGCCAGTGCACAGGGAAACGGCAATCAGCCCCAGCATTTT.

The CDR3 DNA reads TGCGCCAGCAGCCTACCGGGCCGGGAGCAGTTCTTC. Translating gives CASSLPGREQFF. This chain uses TRBV5-1 with TRBJ2-1; D gene unclear. Germline V gives CDR1 SGHRS, CDR2 YFSETQ. CDR3 length: 12 residues. Trimming took 4 bases from V and 10 from J, leaving 12 bases between them.

This chain uses TRBV29-1 with TRBJ1-4, with 10 bases aligning to TRBD1. V lost 6 bases to trimming and J lost 6 bases; unmatched junction nucleotides: 4. This CDR3 has 13 amino acids. Germline V gene data show CDR1 as SQVTM and CDR2 as ANQGSEA. In DNA form, the CDR3 reads TGCAGCGTCGGGGGGACAGGGGATGAAAAACTGTTTTTT. Translating it yields CSVGGTGDEKLFF.

The rearrangement uses TRBV6-6 and TRBJ2-6; D remains unclear. The CDR3 contains 15 residues. Germline CDR1 reads MNHNY; CDR2 reads SVGAGI (reference sequence). Trimming took 7 bases from V and 0 from J, leaving 10 bases between them. CDR3 sequence reads: CASTAGRSGANVLTF. In nucleotides, the CDR3 is TGTGCCAGCACCGCCGGGCGCTCTGGGGCCAACGTCCTGACTTTC.